This paragraph reports one T cell receptor (beta chain). No antigen is known for it. Generated by immunoSEQ multiplex PCR, the TCRdb table keeps only in-frame clones and is missing some. The sample yields 90,000 to 150,000 clones, 87% seen once. The sample originates from a study of T cell responses to AZD1222 COVID-19 vaccine. The V and J ends lost 4 bases and 7 bases, in that order; junction bases with no gene match: 4. The CDR3 runs to 13 residues. Germline V gene sequence: CDR1 SQVTM, CDR2 ANQGSEA. Study findings and constraints: Only a handful of AZD1222 recipients were seropositive at baseline. There were mostly white British donors and more females than males, and clonal diversity was possibly underestimated. Unmutated variant regions are reportedly targeted by nearly half of spike-specific TCRs. Vaccination with two AZD1222 doses was followed by a rise in Spike-specific TCR breadth and depth.

This sequence was found in an adult in good health. The chain carries TRBV29-1 and TRBJ1-4, with TRBD1 matching over 9 bases. The material sequenced was peripheral blood, taken on day 0 of AZD1222 vaccination. The CDR3 reads CSVGDRESEKLFF. The CDR3 nucleotides are TGCAGCGTTGGGGACAGGGAAAGTGAAAAACTGTTTTTT.